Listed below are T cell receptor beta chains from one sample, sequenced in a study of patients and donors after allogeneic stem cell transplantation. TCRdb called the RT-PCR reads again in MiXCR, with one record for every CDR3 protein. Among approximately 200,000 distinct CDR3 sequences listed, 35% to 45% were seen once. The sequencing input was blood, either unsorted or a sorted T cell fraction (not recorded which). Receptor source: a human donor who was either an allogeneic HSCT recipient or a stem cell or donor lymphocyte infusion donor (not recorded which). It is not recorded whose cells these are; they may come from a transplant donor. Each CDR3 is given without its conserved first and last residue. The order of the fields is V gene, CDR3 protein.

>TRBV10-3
AITGQGSGYT
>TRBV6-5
AVEDANTGELF
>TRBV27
ASSLINPAKTYEQY
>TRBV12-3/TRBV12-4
ASSSHSNQPQH
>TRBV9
ASSGGGQGYRETQY
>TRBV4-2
ASSQLPGQGDEKLF
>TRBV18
ASSAAGRGGNTIY
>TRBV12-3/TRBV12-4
ASSFARANTEAF
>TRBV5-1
ASSTGPFSGNTIY
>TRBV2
ASIGSEANYGYT
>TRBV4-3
ASSQGSYNSPLH
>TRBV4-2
ASSQHAGLAYNEQF
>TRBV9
ASSVERGLYNEQF
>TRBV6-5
ASSYSNGGSGNTIY
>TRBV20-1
SARARDSGNTIY
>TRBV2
ASITAAYEQY
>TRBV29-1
SVVRRDEQF
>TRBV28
ASSLPRTRAGEQY
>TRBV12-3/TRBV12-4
ASSPDMGNQPQH